The TCR beta chain described here comes from a study of shared clonotypes between healthy human individuals. The overall study: CD4 naive and memory got three plates each, CD8 naive two, CD8 memory one.

Naive CD8 populations comprised CD45RO-negative cells positively selected for CCR7, excluding terminally differentiated effector memory CD45RA+ cells. Produced via immunoSEQ multiplex PCR; TCRdb's table is partial and in-frame only. The sample records approximately 2,200,000 clones, about 92% being singletons. In this sample, this clone turned up once. The CDR3 is 16 amino acids. V was cut by 5 bases and J by 3 bases, with 20 bases left in between. From germline, CDR1 is SGHAT and CDR2 FQNNGV. Sequencing input: naive CD8+ T cells from PBMCs. This TCR was recovered from a young man in good health. Some clones in this sample may be carry-over from other donors' samples. The chain uses TRBV11-2 and TRBJ2-7; TRBD1 might be the D (8 bases). CDR3 residues: CASSPQGAGLFYEQYF. Here the CDR3 DNA reads TGTGCCAGCAGCCCCCAGGGGGCGGGACTATTCTACGAGCAGTACTTC.